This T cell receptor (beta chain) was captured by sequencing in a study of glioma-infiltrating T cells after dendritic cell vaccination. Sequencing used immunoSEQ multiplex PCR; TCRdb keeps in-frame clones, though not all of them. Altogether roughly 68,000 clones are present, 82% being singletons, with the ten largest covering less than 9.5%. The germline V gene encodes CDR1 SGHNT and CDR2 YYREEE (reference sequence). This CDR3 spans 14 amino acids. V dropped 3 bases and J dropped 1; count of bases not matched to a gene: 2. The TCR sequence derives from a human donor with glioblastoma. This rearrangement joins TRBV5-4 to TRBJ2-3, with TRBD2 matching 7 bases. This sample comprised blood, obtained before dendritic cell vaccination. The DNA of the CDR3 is TGTGCCAGCAGCTATACTAGCGGCACAGATACGCAGTATTTT. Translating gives CASSYTSGTDTQYF.